Reported below is one TCR beta chain. As processed by the authors: Cell counts per sample came from amplifying reference gene primers. Repertoires were generated with immunoSEQ multiplex PCR, while TCRdb's copy carries only in-frame clones and drops some. The DNA gave D and trimming, while V, J and clone size come from that table. In the table there are about 400,000 clones, 70% to 90% of which are singletons. The data are from a study of blood T cell repertoires in COVID-19. Overall study context: PBMCs, B-cell-depleted T cells, or T cells were the source of the cDNA or gDNA that made up the material.

Germline CDR1 reads MGHRA; CDR2 reads YSYEKL. The CDR3 has 17 residues. V gave up 1 base and J gave up 8 bases; unmatched junction bases: 6. The receptor comes from a man aged 35 to 55 with acute or convalescent COVID-19. Material for sequencing was peripheral blood. V gene TRBV4-1 combines with J gene TRBJ2-3, with TRBD2 identical over 16 bases. The CDR3 loop is CASSQGGTSGRAGTQYF. The CDR3 nucleotides are TGCGCCAGCAGCCAAGGAGGGACTAGCGGGAGGGCCGGTACGCAGTATTTT.